The entry that follows covers one T cell receptor beta chain sequence. The sample comes from a study of human T cells and chemical hapten exposure. TCRdb used MiXCR to reprocess the RACE reads, holding one entry per CDR3 protein. The sample has about 85,000 distinct CDR3 sequences; 8.5% are singletons. The CDR3 is 11 residues long. CDR1 is SGHDT and CDR2 is YYEEEE in the germline V gene. With 3 bases removed from V and 4 bases from J, the gap between germline ends came to 4 bases. Stated time point: pre-sensitization, week 0. Treatment described: therapeutic diphenylcyclopropenone sensitization with weekly scalp DPC.

Sequences were derived from whole blood, sampled in connection with sensitization to the hapten diphenylcyclopropenone (DPC). This clonotype originated in a man between 40 and 49 years old with alopecia areata. Some clones in this sample may be carry-over from other donors' samples. The rearrangement joins TRBV5-6 to TRBJ1-2; no definite D call. The DNA of the CDR3 is TGTGCCAGCAGCTCCGCCTATGGCTACACCTTC. It codes for CASSSAYGYTF. Looking up the rest from reference TRBV5-6 and TRBJ1-2 gives the full variable domain: DAGVTQSPTHLIKTRGQQVTLRCSPKSGHDTVSWYQQALGQGPQFIFQYYEEEERQRGNFPDRFSGHQFPNYSSELNVNALLLGDSALYLCASSSAYGYTFGSGTRLTVV.